The T cell receptor beta chain under discussion was sequenced for a study of PD-1 blockade in mismatch repair-deficient tumors. This clone showed up just a few times. PCR or immunohistochemistry showed mismatch repair deficiency in every enrolled patient. TCR sequencing covered a few patients who responded to pembrolizumab. The repertoire was sequenced with immunoSEQ multiplex PCR; TCRdb's copy has only in-frame clones and lacks some. The sample includes under 150,000 clones, approximately 90% of them seen just once. Material: peripheral blood, obtained 44 weeks after starting pembrolizumab. The clonotype comes from an adult with mismatch repair-deficient cancer.

The DNA for the CDR3 is TGTGCCAGCAGTTTAGGGCACGAGCAGTACTTC. Encoded protein: CASSLGHEQYF. The chain recombines TRBV27 with TRBJ2-7, with D unclear. CDR1 is MNHEY and CDR2 is SMNVEV in the germline V gene (reference sequence). The CDR3 contains 11 residues. Trimming took off 2 bases at V and 5 bases at J, with 4 bases between the two ends.